This entry lists 2 T cell receptor beta chains sequenced from one sample in a study of cytomegalovirus exposure and HLA in healthy donors. Amplification used 60 Vbeta primers and 13 Jbeta primers. Sequencing used immunoSEQ multiplex PCR; TCRdb keeps in-frame clones, though not all of them. The sample yields approximately 140,000 clones, roughly four fifths seen once. Sequenced sample: PBMCs. The receptors originated from a woman aged 45-60 years in good health and CMV-seronegative.

CDR3 in amino acids: CATSRRGQGRVWEKLFF. For the CDR3, the DNA is TGTGCCACCAGCAGACGAGGACAGGGGAGAGTATGGGAAAAACTGTTTTTT. The chain combines TRBV15 with TRBJ1-4; 9 bases match TRBD1. Germline V gene data show CDR1 as LNHNV and CDR2 as YYDKDF (reference sequence). This CDR3 comprises 17 residues. Germline trimming cut 2 bases from V and 8 bases from J; bases unmatched to any gene: 12.

V is TRBV19 and J is TRBJ1-4; 8 bases are a match to TRBD1. Per germline, CDR1 LNHDA and CDR2 SQIVND (reference sequence). The V segment lost 9 bases and the J segment 4 bases; nucleotides outside the gene matches: 7. CDR3 length: 14 amino acids. CDR3 sequence: CASTGGMINEKLFF. CDR3 bases: TGTGCCAGCACAGGGGGTATGATTAATGAAAAACTGTTTTTT.